This T cell receptor (beta chain) is from a study of glioma-infiltrating T cells after dendritic cell vaccination. Generated by immunoSEQ multiplex PCR, the TCRdb table keeps only in-frame clones and is missing some. The sample carries around 100,000 clones, about four fifths recorded once. A single count supports this clone. Germline values: CDR1 SGHNT, CDR2 YENEEA. The CDR3 totals 15 residues. With 2 bases clipped from V and 5 bases from J, the junction kept 9 bases outside the gene matches. This chain connects TRBV11-3 to TRBJ2-7; 7 bases match TRBD1. The input for sequencing was blood, taken before dendritic cell vaccination. This sequence originates from a human donor with glioblastoma. CDR3 protein: CASSLNAGGIHEQYF. In DNA form, the CDR3 reads TGTGCCAGCAGCTTAAATGCAGGGGGTATCCACGAGCAGTACTTC.